These 8 T cell receptor beta chains share one sample of origin, sequenced in a study of T cells after yellow fever vaccination. Via MiXCR, TCRdb re-called the 5' RACE reads, giving one row per CDR3 protein. The table lists about 120,000 distinct CDR3 sequences, 8% to 9.5% of them singletons. Sequenced here: CD8+ T cells sorted from PBMCs, sampled 45 days after the yellow fever booster vaccination. These receptors originate from a man aged 30 to 45 who received the YFV17D yellow fever vaccine.

The sample holds a few counts of this clonotype. This sequence joins TRBV7-9 and TRBJ1-2; possibly TRBD1 for D (6 bases). Germline V CDR1 and CDR2: SEHNR, FQNEAQ (reference sequence). The V end was cut by 1 base, the J end by 6 bases, with 12 bases between. The length of the CDR3 is 14 residues. CDR3 nucleotide sequence: TGTGCCAGCAGCTTAGGGGGACATGTTGATGGCTACACCTTC. It specifies CASSLGGHVDGYTF.

This clonotype was detected ten times or more. The chain couples TRBV12-3 or TRBV12-4 to TRBJ2-3; D is undetermined. The CDR3 loop spans 15 amino acids. Between the trimmed V and J ends, which lost 2 bases and 1 base, there was a span of 10 bases. CDR3 in amino acids: CASSLSPPGTDTQYF. CDR3 coding DNA: TGTGCCAGCAGTTTAAGTCCGCCCGGCACAGATACGCAGTATTTT.

V is TRBV9 and J is TRBJ2-5; D is possibly TRBD2 (6 bases). Trimming shortened V by 3 bases and J by 5 bases, and 20 bases separated the two germline ends. CDR1 and CDR2 (germline): SGDLS, YYNGEE. The CDR3 is 16 residues long. CDR3 region: CASSASSRLGAETQYF. The CDR3 bases are TGTGCCAGCAGCGCCTCCTCAAGACTAGGCGCGGAGACCCAGTACTTC. The variable domain in full, completed from reference TRBV9 and TRBJ2-5, reads DSGVTQTPKHLITATGQRVTLRCSPRSGDLSVYWYQQSLDQGLQFLIQYYNGEERAKGNILERFSAQQFPDLHSELNLSSLELGDSALYFCASSASSRLGAETQYFGPGTRLLVL.

This clonotype was counted ten times or more. The J gene is TRBJ2-1, the V gene TRBV28; D gene ambiguous. This CDR3 spans 15 amino acids. CDR1 and CDR2 (germline): MDHEN, SYDVKM. V was cut by 6 bases and J by 0 bases, with 12 bases left in between. The CDR3 region has the DNA TGTGCCAGCAGCCCCGCCGTGAGCTCCTACAATGAGCAGTTCTTC. Translating gives CASSPAVSSYNEQFF.

CDR3 protein: CASSPQGREAFF. In nucleotides, the CDR3 is TGTGCCAGCAGCCCCCAGGGGCGAGAAGCTTTCTTT. V and J are TRBV5-6 and TRBJ1-1; possibly TRBD1 for D (6 bases). Germline CDR1 is SGHDT and CDR2 is YYEEEE. V was cut by 4 bases and J by 8 bases, with 12 bases left in between. The CDR3 is 12 amino acids.

In its sample, this clonotype was seen many times. The gene calls are TRBV29-1 and TRBJ1-1; no clear D gene. Between the trimmed V and J ends, which lost 3 bases and 3 bases, there was a span of 2 bases. CDR3 length: 10 amino acids. Per the germline V gene, CDR1 is SQVTM and CDR2 is ANQGSEA. The CDR3 DNA reads as TGCAGCGTTGACGACACTGAAGCTTTCTTT. This sequence encodes CSVDDTEAFF.

Ten or more counts support this clonotype. The chain uses TRBV5-1 and TRBJ2-2; D is unresolved. The CDR3 sequence is 14 residues long. Trimming left V 2 bases short and J 6 bases short, with 11 bases between. CDR1 and CDR2 (germline): SGHRS, YFSETQ. CDR3 loop: CASSLEPESGELFF. CDR3 DNA: TGCGCCAGCAGCTTAGAACCGGAATCCGGGGAGCTGTTTTTT.

There are many counts of this clonotype. The chain has TRBV15 and TRBJ2-1; the D gene is possibly TRBD2 (5 bases). The CDR3 sequence is 14 residues long. Trimming pared 6 bases from V and 4 bases from J, leaving 13 bases between. From germline, CDR1 is LNHNV and CDR2 YYDKDF (reference sequence). In nucleotides, the CDR3 is TGTGCCACCAGAGCGGCATCGGATTACAATGAGCAGTTCTTC. Protein: CATRAASDYNEQFF.